Following are 8 T cell receptor beta chains from one sample sequenced in a study of blood T cell repertoires in COVID-19. TCRdb's copy holds only in-frame clones and misses some; the assay was immunoSEQ multiplex PCR. The sample lists approximately 98,000 clones, roughly 82% occurring once. Sequencing used peripheral blood. These receptors came from an elderly man with acute or convalescent COVID-19.

This sequence joins TRBV5-3 and TRBJ1-6, with TRBD1 matching 7 bases. TRBV5-3 is marked as an open reading frame, function uncertain. Germline trimming cut 4 bases from V and 7 bases from J; bases unmatched to any gene: 8. This CDR3 is built from 15 residues. The CDR3 region has the DNA TGTGCCAGAAGCGGGGACAGAAAAGACAATTCACCCCTCCACTTT. It yields the protein CARSGDRKDNSPLHF.

This clone appeared a few times. V usage is TRBV30 and J usage is TRBJ1-6; 8 positions agree with TRBD1. Germline CDR1 reads GTSNPN; CDR2 reads SVGIG (reference sequence). The junction had 7 bases not matched to a gene; V was cut back by 6 bases and J by 6 bases. CDR3 length equals 14 residues. CDR3 nucleotides: TGTGCCTGTGGACAGGGTGGGCGTAATTCACCCCTCCACTTT. This translates into CACGQGGRNSPLHF. The full variable domain, completed using reference TRBV30 and TRBJ1-6, is SQTIHQWPATLVQPVGSPLSLECTVEGTSNPNLYWYRQAAGRGLQLLFYSVGIGQISSEVPQNLSASRPQDRQFILSSKKLLLSDSGFYLCACGQGGRNSPLHFGNGTRLTVT.

The V and J genes are TRBV30 and TRBJ2-6; 7 bases align to TRBD1. The CDR3 is 18 amino acids. V dropped 1 base and J dropped 0; count of bases not matched to a gene: 9. Germline loops: CDR1 GTSNPN, CDR2 SVGIG (reference sequence). This CDR3 is CAWSASGQLNSGANVLTF. Written as DNA, the CDR3 is TGTGCCTGGAGTGCGTCGGGACAGTTGAACTCTGGGGCCAACGTCCTGACTTTC. Drawing the rest from reference TRBV30 and TRBJ2-6, the complete variable domain is SQTIHQWPATLVQPVGSPLSLECTVEGTSNPNLYWYRQAAGRGLQLLFYSVGIGQISSEVPQNLSASRPQDRQFILSSKKLLLSDSGFYLCAWSASGQLNSGANVLTFGAGSRLTVL.

Here the CDR3 reads CASSPSQASYNEQFF. As DNA, the CDR3 is TGTGCCAGCAGCCCCTCGCAAGCTTCCTACAATGAGCAGTTCTTC. The rearrangement uses TRBV7-8 and TRBJ2-1; D unresolved. The CDR3 has 15 amino acids. Germline values: CDR1 SGHVS, CDR2 FQNEAQ. The germline V and J ends were trimmed by 5 bases and 1 base, with 12 bases remaining between them.

The chain employs TRBV5-1 and TRBJ1-1; a weak D match, TRBD1 (6 bases). V gave up 6 bases and J gave up 2 bases, with 11 bases separating them. Germline V gene data show CDR1 as SGHRS and CDR2 as YFSETQ. This CDR3 has 13 residues. CDR3 DNA: TGCGCCAGCACCCGGACAGTCAACACTGAAGCTTTCTTT. Translating it yields CASTRTVNTEAFF.

This clone has a count of ten or more. CDR3 bases: TGTGCCAGCGCCAGGGGAGCGGGAGTCCTCTCTGGGGCCAACGTCCTGACTTTC. As protein: CASARGAGVLSGANVLTF. V gene TRBV9 combines with J gene TRBJ2-6, with 8 bases aligning to TRBD2. Losses at the gene ends were 7 bases for V and 0 bases for J; bases not matched to a gene: 12. The CDR3 is made up of 18 amino acids. Looked up from germline, CDR1 is SGDLS and CDR2 is YYNGEE. Full variable domain (remainder filled in from reference TRBV9 and TRBJ2-6): DSGVTQTPKHLITATGQRVTLRCSPRSGDLSVYWYQQSLDQGLQFLIQYYNGEERAKGNILERFSAQQFPDLHSELNLSSLELGDSALYFCASARGAGVLSGANVLTFGAGSRLTVL.

The chain's CDR3 is CASGDYRNYEQYF. The CDR3, as DNA: TGTGCCTCCGGGGACTACCGTAACTACGAGCAGTACTTC. The J gene is TRBJ2-7, the V gene TRBV27, with 7 bases fitting TRBD2. There are 13 residues in the CDR3. Germline loops: CDR1 MNHEY, CDR2 SMNVEV (reference sequence). V dropped 11 bases and J dropped 3; count of bases not matched to a gene: 10.

The chain joins TRBV18 to TRBJ1-3; D is ambiguous. The CDR3 runs to 15 residues. The germline V and J ends were trimmed by 4 bases and 2 bases, with 12 bases remaining between them. The germline V gene encodes CDR1 KGHSH and CDR2 LQKENI. DNA for the CDR3: TGTGCCAGCTCACGAGGGTCCCAACCTGGAAACACCATATATTTT. The encoded protein is CASSRGSQPGNTIYF.